A single sample gave rise to the 25 T cell receptor beta chains below, sequenced in a study of T cell responses to AZD1222 COVID-19 vaccine. Assay: immunoSEQ multiplex PCR; the TCRdb copy retains only in-frame clones and omits some. The sample lists around 140,000 clones, 90% to 95% seen once, with about 1.5% in the top ten. The sequences come from peripheral blood, collected on day 0 of AZD1222 vaccination. The receptors come from an adult in good health.

V usage is TRBV4-1 and J usage is TRBJ2-7; 8 nucleotides line up with TRBD1. Germline V gives CDR1 MGHRA, CDR2 YSYEKL. Trimming took 4 bases from V and 3 from J; bases not matched to a gene: 5. The CDR3 is 14 residues long. CDR3 amino acids: CASSLMDRVYEQYF. CDR3 DNA sequence: TGCGCCAGCAGCCTCATGGACAGGGTCTACGAGCAGTACTTC.

CDR3 bases: TGTGCCAGCAGTTATAAGCGAGATATGGGCAATCAGCCCCAGCATTTT. Translation: CASSYKRDMGNQPQHF. The chain links TRBV27 to TRBJ1-5; D ambiguous. Germline V gene lookup returns CDR1 MNHEY and CDR2 SMNVEV (reference sequence). The CDR3 covers 16 residues. V shed 4 bases and J shed 2 bases, with 15 bases lying between them.

The chain uses TRBV19 and TRBJ1-4, with a weak D call TRBD1 (5 bases). This CDR3 has 13 amino acids. The V end was cut by 2 bases, the J end by 8 bases, with 9 bases between. Germline V gene data show CDR1 as LNHDA and CDR2 as SQIVND (reference sequence). For the CDR3, the DNA is TGTGCCAGTAGTATAACAGGAGAGGAAAAACTGTTTTTT. It translates to CASSITGEEKLFF.

The rearrangement uses TRBV6-1 and TRBJ2-2, with 9 bases that match TRBD2. Germline V gene data show CDR1 as MNHNS and CDR2 as SASEGT. V shed 8 bases and J 0 bases; nucleotides not matched to a gene: 13. There are 18 residues in the CDR3. CDR3 DNA sequence: TGTGCCAGCTGTGGTAGCGGGAGCCCATTCGCGAACACCGGGGAGCTGTTTTTT. This encodes CASCGSGSPFANTGELFF.

The J gene is TRBJ2-7, the V gene TRBV28, with D unresolved. This CDR3 has 14 residues. Germline CDR1 reads MDHEN; CDR2 reads SYDVKM. V lost 6 bases to trimming and J lost 2 bases, with 14 bases between them. Here the CDR3 DNA reads TGTGCCAGCAGGAGTAAGGACCGTCCCTACGAGCAGTACTTC. Encoded protein: CASRSKDRPYEQYF.

CDR3 sequence: CSVSGSSYEQYF. CDR3 DNA sequence: TGCAGCGTGTCGGGGAGCTCCTACGAGCAGTACTTC. The chain is built from TRBV29-1 and TRBJ2-7; a possible D gene is TRBD2 (5 bases). The CDR3 loop spans 12 amino acids. V was clipped by 6 bases and J by 0 bases, with 9 bases between them. Germline V lookup: CDR1 SQVTM, CDR2 ANQGSEA.

The rearrangement joins TRBV7-2 to TRBJ2-3; a weak D match, TRBD1 (6 bases). CDR1 is SGHTA and CDR2 is FQGNSA in the germline V gene. The V gene lost 6 bases and the J gene lost 2 bases, with 21 bases spanning the gap. The CDR3 is 17 residues long. CDR3 in DNA: TGTGCCAGCAGTTATTTCTCAGGGGCGGATTTCACAGATACGCAGTATTTT. Its translation is CASSYFSGADFTDTQYF.

The V call is TRBV10-3, the J call TRBJ1-3; D gene ambiguous. V was clipped by 2 bases and J by 9 bases, with 5 bases between them. The CDR3 covers 11 residues. Germline CDR1 is ENHRY and CDR2 is SYGVKD. For the CDR3, the DNA is TGTGCCATCAGTGAGGGGAGCACCATATATTTT. This gives the protein CAISEGSTIYF.

This clone was seen once. V gene TRBV5-6 combines with J gene TRBJ1-1, with 8 bases fitting TRBD1. The CDR3 spans 15 residues. CDR1 is SGHDT, CDR2 YYEEEE, per germline. V lost 0 bases to trimming and J lost 7 bases; unmatched junction nucleotides: 8. The CDR3: CASSLGDRGSREAFF. Here the CDR3 DNA reads TGTGCCAGCAGCTTGGGCGACAGGGGCTCTCGTGAAGCTTTCTTT.

The chain joins TRBV19 to TRBJ2-3; TRBD2 matches 7 bases. The CDR3 sequence is 12 residues long. Germline V gene data show CDR1 as LNHDA and CDR2 as SQIVND (reference sequence). With 10 bases clipped from V and 5 bases from J, the junction kept 6 bases outside the gene matches. This CDR3 reads CAMGGGKDTQYF. DNA for the CDR3: TGTGCCATGGGCGGGGGAAAAGATACGCAGTATTTT.

This chain connects TRBV28 to TRBJ1-5; D may be TRBD1 (5 bases). The CDR3 has 12 amino acids. With 7 bases removed from V and 6 bases from J, the gap between germline ends came to 10 bases. CDR1 and CDR2 from the germline V gene are MDHEN and SYDVKM. The CDR3 nucleotides read TGTGCCAGCACTATGGGGGGTCAGCCCCAGCATTTT. Its protein product is CASTMGGQPQHF.

The chain combines TRBV5-1 with TRBJ2-3; D not resolved. The CDR3 is made up of 15 amino acids. The ends were cut back, 4 bases at V and 1 base at J, with 13 bases in the middle. Germline CDR1 reads SGHRS; CDR2 reads YFSETQ. The CDR3 is CASSPNFVGTDTQYF. In DNA form, the CDR3 reads TGCGCCAGCAGCCCAAACTTTGTAGGCACAGATACGCAGTATTTT.

This clone was seen a single time. V usage is TRBV6-2 or TRBV6-3 and J usage is TRBJ1-2, with D perhaps TRBD1 (5 bases). CDR3 length equals 13 residues. Germline loops: CDR1 MNHEY, CDR2 SVGEGT. Trimming stripped 6 bases from V and 6 bases from J, with 14 bases between. This chain's CDR3 is CASSPIKGHGYTF. As DNA, the CDR3 is TGTGCCAGCAGCCCAATCAAGGGACATGGCTACACCTTC.

The table lists this clone with a few counts. The genes are TRBV4-3 and TRBJ1-2; the D is unclear. Germline lookup yields CDR1 LGHNA and CDR2 YSLEER. Trimming left V 1 base short and J 4 bases short, with 13 bases between. There are 15 residues in the CDR3. The CDR3 protein is CASSQGTVPTYGYTF. The CDR3 region has the DNA TGCGCCAGCAGCCAAGGTACGGTTCCCACCTATGGCTACACCTTC.

The chain uses TRBV12-3 or TRBV12-4 and TRBJ1-1, with D unclear. The CDR3 has 12 amino acids. V was pared by 6 bases and J by 2 bases, with 7 bases between. CDR3 sequence (DNA): TGTGCCAGCAGGTCCGGCAACACTGAAGCTTTCTTT. Its protein product is CASRSGNTEAFF.

This clone was detected only once. The V call is TRBV5-1, the J call TRBJ2-5; TRBD2 aligns across 12 bases. This CDR3 has 16 residues. V shed 2 bases, J shed 5 bases, and the junction held 7 bases outside the gene matches. CDR1 is SGHRS, CDR2 YFSETQ, per germline. The CDR3: CASSFRTSGDGETQYF. CDR3 coding DNA: TGCGCCAGCAGCTTCAGGACTAGCGGGGACGGGGAGACCCAGTACTTC. The full variable domain, completed using reference TRBV5-1 and TRBJ2-5, is KAGVTQTPRYLIKTRGQQVTLSCSPISGHRSVSWYQQTPGQGLQFLFEYFSETQRNKGNFPGRFSGRQFSNSRSEMNVSTLELGDSALYLCASSFRTSGDGETQYFGPGTRLLVL.

The chain links TRBV27 to TRBJ2-7; a possible D gene is TRBD2 (6 bases). The CDR3 covers 14 residues. The germline V gene encodes CDR1 MNHEY and CDR2 SMNVEV (reference sequence). V lost 2 bases, J lost 1 base, and 9 bases lay in between. CDR3 loop: CASSLAGRSYEQYF. CDR3 DNA sequence: TGTGCCAGCAGTTTAGCGGGAAGGTCCTACGAGCAGTACTTC.

As to this clone: Other nucleotide sequences in the sample specify the same CDR3. This chain links TRBV3-1 (or the pseudogene TRBV3-2) with TRBJ1-1; D gene unclear. This CDR3 has 13 residues. The V and J ends lost 4 bases and 2 bases respectively, with 8 bases between them. Germline V gives CDR1 LGHDT, CDR2 YNNKEL (reference sequence). CDR3 nucleotides: TGTGCCAGCAGCCCCCGACAAAACACTGAAGCTTTCTTT. Encoded protein: CASSPRQNTEAFF.

V and J are TRBV5-8 and TRBJ1-2, with 10 bases that match TRBD1. Per germline, CDR1 SGHTS and CDR2 YDEGEE. The V and J ends lost 4 bases and 1 base, in that order; junction bases with no gene match: 10. CDR3 length: 17 residues. CDR3 protein: CASSVEGQGGFNYGYTF. The CDR3 nucleotides are TGTGCCAGCAGCGTCGAAGGACAGGGGGGGTTTAACTATGGCTACACCTTC.

The V call is TRBV7-2, the J call TRBJ2-7; D remains ambiguous. Germline V gene sequence: CDR1 SGHTA, CDR2 FQGNSA. The V end was cut by 3 bases, the J end by 7 bases, with 10 bases between. The length of the CDR3 is 12 residues. The CDR3 DNA reads as TGTGCCAGCAGCTTCATCTCCCGGGAGCAGTACTTC. Its protein is CASSFISREQYF.

The chain employs TRBV6-1 and TRBJ2-1; a weak D match, TRBD1 (6 bases). V was trimmed by 3 bases and J by 4 bases, leaving 13 bases between them. Germline V gene data show CDR1 as MNHNS and CDR2 as SASEGT. This CDR3 has 15 residues. CDR3 sequence (DNA): TGTGCCAGCAGTGAGACAGGCTCTCAATACAATGAGCAGTTCTTC. Protein product: CASSETGSQYNEQFF.

The rearrangement uses TRBV11-1 and TRBJ2-7; D is unresolved. The CDR3 is 14 amino acids. With 3 bases removed from V and 4 bases from J, the gap between germline ends came to 13 bases. Germline CDR1 SGHAT, CDR2 FQDESV (reference sequence). The CDR3 coding sequence is TGTGCCAGCAGCTTCTCTCCGGAAGGATACGAGCAGTACTTC. Translation: CASSFSPEGYEQYF.

The chain combines TRBV12-3 or TRBV12-4 with TRBJ1-2; TRBD1 matches at 7 bases. The CDR3 is made up of 12 amino acids. J lost 8 bases, V lost 6 bases, and 6 bases had no gene match. The CDR3 bases are TGTGCCAGCAGACAGGGGATTGACGGCTACACCTTC. As protein: CASRQGIDGYTF.

This sequence joins TRBV11-3 and TRBJ2-1; D gene ambiguous. The CDR3 extends over 14 amino acids. Germline-derived CDR1 and CDR2 are SGHNT and YENEEA. V was cut by 1 base and J by 9 bases, with 13 bases left in between. The CDR3 loop reads CASSLARQGSEQFF. The CDR3 DNA sequence: TGTGCCAGCAGCTTAGCCCGACAAGGTAGTGAGCAGTTCTTC.

The chain joins TRBV3-1 (or the pseudogene TRBV3-2) to TRBJ1-6, with TRBD1 matching over 9 bases. The V segment lost 6 bases and the J segment 7 bases; nucleotides outside the gene matches: 4. CDR3 length: 14 amino acids. Looked up from germline, CDR1 is LGHDT and CDR2 is YNNKEL (reference sequence). The DNA for the CDR3 is TGTGCCAGCAGTCCTACAGGGGGCAATTCACCCCTCCACTTT. Amino acids: CASSPTGGNSPLHF.